One sample yielded the 5 T cell receptor beta chains listed below, sequenced in a study of cytomegalovirus exposure and HLA in healthy donors. In the PCR, 60 Vbeta and 13 Jbeta primers were used. Measured with immunoSEQ multiplex PCR; TCRdb has only the in-frame clones, and not every one. The repertoire includes around 71,000 clones, under 80% of them detected once, and less than 15% sits in the top ten. Material for sequencing was PBMCs. All receptors come from a male donor in good health and CMV-seropositive.

This sequence joins TRBV5-5 and TRBJ1-1; D is ambiguous. The length of the CDR3 is 14 residues. V was cut by 6 bases and J by 0 bases, with 12 bases left in between. CDR1 is SGHKS and CDR2 is YYEKEE in the germline V gene (reference sequence). CDR3 nucleotides: TGTGCCAGCACCCTTTCTACTCTGAACACTGAAGCTTTCTTT. This codes for CASTLSTLNTEAFF.

This chain links TRBV4-3 with TRBJ1-5; 7 nucleotides match TRBD1. There are 15 residues in the CDR3. With 4 bases clipped from V and 7 bases from J, the junction kept 10 bases outside the gene matches. In germline, CDR1 is LGHNA, CDR2 YSLEER. CDR3 sequence: CASSPQKGAGQPQHF. The CDR3 DNA reads TGCGCCAGCAGCCCCCAGAAGGGGGCCGGCCAGCCCCAGCATTTT.

V is TRBV10-2 and J is TRBJ2-2, with TRBD1 matching over 9 bases. The CDR3 is made up of 14 amino acids. With 6 bases clipped from V and 4 bases from J, the junction kept 3 bases outside the gene matches. Germline V lookup: CDR1 WSHSY, CDR2 SAAADI. CDR3 nucleotide sequence: TGCGCCAGCAGATTGGACAGGGGCACCGGGGAGCTGTTTTTT. Amino acid sequence: CASRLDRGTGELFF.

This sequence joins TRBV5-6 and TRBJ2-7, with 8 bases identical to TRBD1. This CDR3 spans 16 amino acids. With V trimmed by 4 bases and J by 4 bases, 13 bases remained unmatched. Germline CDR1 reads SGHDT; CDR2 reads YYEEEE. The CDR3: CASSHWTGPGLYEQYF. For the CDR3, the DNA is TGTGCCAGCAGCCATTGGACAGGGCCGGGCCTTTACGAGCAGTACTTC.

The chain joins TRBV7-2 to TRBJ2-1; 11 bases are a match to TRBD2. The CDR3 extends over 17 amino acids. The germline CDR1 and CDR2 sequences are SGHTA and FQGNSA. Unmatched junction bases numbered 12, after V lost 4 bases and J lost 7 bases. The CDR3 region is CASSWGIAGGPGNEQFF. CDR3 nucleotide sequence: TGTGCCAGCAGCTGGGGGATAGCGGGGGGGCCTGGGAATGAGCAGTTCTTC. The full variable domain, in which reference TRBV7-2 and TRBJ2-1 provide the parts outside the CDR3, is GAGVSQSPSNKVTEKGKDVELRCDPISGHTALYWYRQSLGQGLEFLIYFQGNSAPDKSGLPSDRFSAERTGGSVSTLTIQRTQQEDSAVYLCASSWGIAGGPGNEQFFGPGTRLTVL.